This T cell receptor (beta chain) was retrieved from a study of T cell responses to AZD1222 COVID-19 vaccine. Study outcomes and limitations: Along spike, vaccine-associated CD4 TCRs were found throughout, with dominance at 160-218 and 743-854. White British ancestry dominated among donors, who included more females, and clonal diversity was possibly underestimated. Only 5 or 6 individuals given AZD1222 were seropositive at baseline.

Libraries were prepared by immunoSEQ multiplex PCR; TCRdb keeps only in-frame clonotypes and omits some of them. In the table there are 100,000 or so clones, 70% to 90% of which are singletons. V was clipped by 4 bases and J by 6 bases, with 12 bases between them. This CDR3 contains 13 residues. Per the germline V gene, CDR1 is ENHRY and CDR2 is SYGVKD. In the case of this clone: Its target is unknown.

Here the sequenced sample was peripheral blood, taken on day 0 of AZD1222 vaccination. This chain joins TRBV10-3 and TRBJ1-2, with a tentative D call TRBD1 (5 bases). This TCR derives from an adult in good health. The CDR3 is CAISAGSYDGYTF. The CDR3 DNA sequence: TGTGCCATCAGTGCAGGGTCCTACGATGGCTACACCTTC.